This T cell receptor (beta chain) was identified during a study of blood T cell repertoires in COVID-19. During active infection, Seattle patients enrolled and were then monitored through disease. TCRdb's copy holds only in-frame clones and misses some; the assay was immunoSEQ multiplex PCR. The sample contains about 230,000 clones, 70% to 90% of which appear only once. The CDR3 is 16 amino acids. J lost 3 bases, V lost 5 bases, and 4 bases had no gene match. Germline-derived CDR1 and CDR2 are LNHDA and SQIVND (reference sequence). The V and J genes are TRBV19 and TRBJ2-1; 13 positions agree with TRBD2. The origin of this receptor is a man aged 50-59 years with COVID-19, enrolled during active disease. The specimen was peripheral blood. The CDR3 loop is CASSGLAGVYYNEQFF. The CDR3 DNA sequence: TGTGCCAGTAGTGGACTAGCGGGAGTCTACTACAATGAGCAGTTCTTC.